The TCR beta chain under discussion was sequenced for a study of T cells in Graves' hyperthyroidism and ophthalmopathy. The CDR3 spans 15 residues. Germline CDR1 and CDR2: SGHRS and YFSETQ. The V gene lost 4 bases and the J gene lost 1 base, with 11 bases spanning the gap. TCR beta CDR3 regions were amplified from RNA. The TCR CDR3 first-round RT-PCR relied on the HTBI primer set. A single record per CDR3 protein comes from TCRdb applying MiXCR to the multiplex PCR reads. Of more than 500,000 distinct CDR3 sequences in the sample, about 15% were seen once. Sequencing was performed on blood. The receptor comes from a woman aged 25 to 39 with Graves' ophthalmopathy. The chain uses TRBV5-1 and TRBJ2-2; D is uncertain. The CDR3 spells CASSETAMNTGELFF. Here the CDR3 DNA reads TGCGCCAGCAGCGAGACGGCTATGAACACCGGGGAGCTGTTTTTT.